The 3 T cell receptor beta chains below come from one sample, sequenced in a study of control samples from healthy donors and cancer patients. Assay: immunoSEQ multiplex PCR; the TCRdb copy retains only in-frame clones and omits some. Altogether roughly 90,000 clones are present, approximately 82% being singletons, with the ten largest covering 8.5% to 10%. Sequences were obtained from blood. These receptors came from a woman aged 55-69 years in good health.

CDR3 nucleotides: TGCGCCAGCAGTTCCGACAGGTATGGCTACACCTTC. Translated, it gives CASSSDRYGYTF. This rearrangement joins TRBV5-1 to TRBJ1-2; D possibly corresponds to TRBD1 (6 bases). The CDR3 totals 12 residues. V was clipped by 5 bases and J by 5 bases, with 10 bases between them. Germline CDR1 is SGHRS and CDR2 is YFSETQ.

The chain combines TRBV6-1 with TRBJ2-3; possible D gene TRBD1, 5 bases. With 5 bases removed from V and 6 bases from J, the gap between germline ends came to 9 bases. CDR1 is MNHNS and CDR2 is SASEGT in the germline V gene. The CDR3 runs 12 residues. The CDR3 DNA reads TGTGCCAGCAGTTCGACAGTGGATACGCAGTATTTT. The encoded protein is CASSSTVDTQYF.

The sample holds one count of this clone. The J gene is TRBJ2-3, the V gene TRBV5-1, with a tentative D call TRBD2 (6 bases). V lost 0 bases, J lost 1 base, and 9 bases lay in between. Germline assignment: CDR1 SGHRS and CDR2 YFSETQ. The CDR3 is 15 amino acids. The CDR3 nucleotides read TGCGCCAGCAGCTTGGGAGGCGGGGGCACAGATACGCAGTATTTT. Residues: CASSLGGGGTDTQYF.